The present T cell receptor (beta chain) was sequenced within a study of T cells in localized non-small cell lung cancer. General observations from the study: Adjacent lung exhibited a median of about 50 among the 100 most abundant tumor clones. In uninvolved adjacent lung, T cell clonality reached its highest value, exceeding tumor.

Trimming took 4 bases from V and 4 from J; bases not matched to a gene: 9. Germline V gives CDR1 SGHNT, CDR2 YYREEE (reference sequence). The CDR3 length is 15 residues. About this clone: Its antigen is undetermined.

This table comes from immunoSEQ multiplex PCR, and its TCRdb copy is limited to in-frame clones, with some not included. The repertoire has 75,000 to 80,000 clones, around nine tenths of them found once; the top ten carry 20%. The specimen comprised peripheral blood, sampled before any cancer treatment. The source of this sequence is a woman between 40 and 69 years old with stage I squamous cell lung carcinoma. The V gene is TRBV5-4, the J gene TRBJ1-1; 8 bases line up with TRBD1. The CDR3 bases are TGTGCCAGCAGCCCAACCCGACAGGGGCTCACTGAAGCTTTCTTT. This encodes CASSPTRQGLTEAFF.